This T cell receptor beta chain was found in a study of graft-versus-host responses after intestinal transplantation. This table comes from immunoSEQ multiplex PCR, and its TCRdb copy is limited to in-frame clones, with some not included. The repertoire holds 12,000 to 15,000 clones, with around a third as singletons. The CDR3 totals 14 residues. CDR1 and CDR2 from the germline V gene are SNHLY and FYNNEI. The J segment lost 8 bases and the V segment lost 7 bases, leaving 12 bases of the junction unmatched. This TCR came from a human patient who received an intestinal transplant. This sequence joins TRBV2 and TRBJ1-2; the match to TRBD1 covers 8 bases. The sequencing used alloreactive CD4+ T cells from a mixed lymphocyte reaction culture, collected before intestinal transplant. The subset is: CFSE-low proliferating T cells sorted from roughly six-day pre-transplant mixed lymphocyte reaction (GvH or HvG direction). CDR3 in DNA: TGTGCCAGCAACCCAAGCAGGGGGCTCTGGGGCTACACCTTC. Translating it yields CASNPSRGLWGYTF.